This T cell receptor (beta chain) stems from a study of T cell responses to AZD1222 COVID-19 vaccine. Whole-study context: Both about-4-week and about-12-week second-dose recipients were combined.

Study-level points and caveats: Receipt of two AZD1222 doses was followed by a rise in Spike-specific TCR breadth and depth. Donor demographics were predominantly white British with a female majority; clonal diversity may be underestimated.

In regard to this clone: Its matching antigen is unknown.

Only in-frame clones appear in the TCRdb table, and some are missing; sequencing was by immunoSEQ multiplex PCR. The data show 60,000 to 85,000 clones, about 85% seen once. The receptor was isolated from an adult in good health. Sample: peripheral blood, taken on day 0 of AZD1222 vaccination.

DNA for the CDR3: TGTGCCAGCAGCGGACTAGCGGGAGCGGTTGAGCAGTTCTTC. Protein sequence: CASSGLAGAVEQFF. The chain couples TRBV14 to TRBJ2-1; 13 bases fit TRBD2. Unmatched junction bases numbered 4, after V lost 5 bases and J lost 9 bases. Germline CDR1 is SGHDN and CDR2 is FVKESK. This CDR3 has 14 amino acids.